This is a list of T cell receptor beta chains from one sample in a study of spatial heterogeneity in lung cancer. Using its own MiXCR run on the 5' RACE reads, TCRdb lists one record per CDR3 protein. The table has about 100,000 distinct CDR3 sequences, approximately 4.7% seen once. The specimen was lung tumor tissue, collected at surgery. The receptors here all came from a male donor with early-stage non-small cell lung cancer. Both conserved end residues are part of each CDR3. Fields, in order: V gene, clone size, J gene, D gene, CDR3 DNA, CDR3 protein. D genes are given only for firm matches. Clone size is stated in some rows and not others, as once, few, many or a class when expanded.

TRBV2,many,TRBJ2-4,.,TGTGCCAGCAGTGAAGGGGACATTCAGTACTTC,CASSEGDIQYF
TRBV7-2,few,TRBJ2-6,TRBD1,TGTGCCAGCAGCTTGAGACCCACTACAGGGGTCTCTGGGGCCAACGTCCTGACTTTC,CASSLRPTTGVSGANVLTF
TRBV5-1,many,TRBJ1-1,TRBD1,TGCGCCAGCAGCTTGGACAGGGGCAACACTGAAGCTTTCTTT,CASSLDRGNTEAFF
TRBV28,.,TRBJ1-2,.,TGTGCCAGCAGACCCGGCGGGGTCGGGCAGGGCTACACCTTC,CASRPGGVGQGYTF
TRBV5-1,many,TRBJ2-1,TRBD2,TGCGCCAGCAGCCCTCCGACTAGCGGGATGATGAATGAGCAGTTCTTC,CASSPPTSGMMNEQFF
TRBV2,many,TRBJ2-7,.,TGTGCCAGCGGGGAATTCTACGAGCAGTACTTC,CASGEFYEQYF
TRBV15,.,TRBJ2-5,.,TGTGCCACCAGCCCCGGGACACCACAAGAGACCCAGTACTTC,CATSPGTPQETQYF
TRBV11-1,many,TRBJ2-2,TRBD2,TGTGCCAGCAGCTTAAGTTTAGCGGGAGGATCAACCGGGGAGCTGTTTTTT,CASSLSLAGGSTGELFF
TRBV5-1,.,TRBJ2-5,.,TGCGCCAGCAGCTTCCGAGCCGGGACACAAGAGACCCAGTACTTC,CASSFRAGTQETQYF
TRBV4-1,many,TRBJ1-1,TRBD1,TGCGCCAGCAGCCAAGAGTTAAGGGGGCGGGTCGAAGCTTTCTTT,CASSQELRGRVEAFF